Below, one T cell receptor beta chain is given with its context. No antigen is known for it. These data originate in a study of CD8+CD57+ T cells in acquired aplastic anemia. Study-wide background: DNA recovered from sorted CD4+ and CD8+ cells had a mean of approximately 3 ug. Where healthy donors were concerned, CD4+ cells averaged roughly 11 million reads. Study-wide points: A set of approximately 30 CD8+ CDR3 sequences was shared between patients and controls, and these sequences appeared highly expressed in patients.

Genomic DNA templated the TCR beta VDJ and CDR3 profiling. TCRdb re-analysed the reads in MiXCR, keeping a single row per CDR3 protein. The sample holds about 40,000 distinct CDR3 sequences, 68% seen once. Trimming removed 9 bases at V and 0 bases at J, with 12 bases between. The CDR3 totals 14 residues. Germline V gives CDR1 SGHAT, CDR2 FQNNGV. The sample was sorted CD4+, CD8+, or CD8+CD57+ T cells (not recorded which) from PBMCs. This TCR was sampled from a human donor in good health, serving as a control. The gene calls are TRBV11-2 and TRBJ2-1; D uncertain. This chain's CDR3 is CASSLQSSYNEQFF. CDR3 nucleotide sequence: TGTGCCAGTTCGTTGCAGAGCTCCTACAATGAGCAGTTCTTC. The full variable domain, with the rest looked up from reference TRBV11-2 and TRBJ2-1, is EAGVAQSPRYKIIEKRQSVAFWCNPISGHATLYWYQQILGQGPKLLIQFQNNGVVDDSQLPKDRFSAERLKGVDSTLKIQPAKLEDSAVYLCASSLQSSYNEQFFGPGTRLTVL.